The 8 T cell receptor beta chains given below trace back to one sample, sequenced in a study of T cell repertoires in cytomegalovirus infection. TCRdb fed the reads into MiXCR, producing one record per CDR3 protein. The sample lists around 240,000 distinct CDR3 sequences, roughly 20% occurring once. The material sequenced was CD8+ T cells from PBMCs. Every receptor here comes from a human donor in good health (CMV status not recorded). Some clones in this sample may be carry-over from other donors' samples.

The V call is TRBV7-6, the J call TRBJ2-3; a weak D match, TRBD1 (6 bases). In germline, CDR1 is SGHVS, CDR2 FNYEAQ. The ends were cut back, 6 bases at V and 5 bases at J, with 18 bases in the middle. There are 15 residues in the CDR3. CDR3 protein: CASSLDSLNRDTQYF. In nucleotides, the CDR3 is TGTGCCAGCAGTTTGGACAGCTTGAATCGAGATACGCAGTATTTT.

The chain uses TRBV20-1 and TRBJ1-1; no definite D call. The CDR3 length is 13 residues. Trimming took off 6 bases at V and 3 bases at J, with 14 bases between the two ends. The germline gives CDR1 DFQATT, CDR2 SNEGSKA (reference sequence). CDR3 sequence reads: CSATPSGHTEAFF. The CDR3 bases are TGCAGTGCCACACCGTCTGGGCACACTGAAGCTTTCTTT.

This clonotype was seen ten or more times. This chain uses TRBV5-4 with TRBJ2-1; 9 nucleotides match TRBD2. Germline V gene lookup returns CDR1 SGHNT and CDR2 YYREEE (reference sequence). The ends lost 1 base at V and 8 bases at J; junction bases unmatched: 4. The CDR3 is made up of 14 amino acids. CDR3 region: CASSLFTSGHEQFF. The CDR3 DNA reads TGTGCCAGCAGCTTGTTTACTAGCGGGCATGAGCAGTTCTTC. The variable domain in full, completed from reference TRBV5-4 and TRBJ2-1, reads ETGVTQSPTHLIKTRGQQVTLRCSSQSGHNTVSWYQQALGQGPQFIFQYYREEENGRGNFPPRFSGLQFPNYSSELNVNALELDDSALYLCASSLFTSGHEQFFGPGTRLTVL.

This clonotype was seen more than once but under ten times. This chain uses TRBV9 with TRBJ2-1; TRBD2 matches 10 bases. This CDR3 comprises 15 residues. Germline assignment: CDR1 SGDLS and CDR2 YYNGEE. After removal of 2 bases from V and 7 bases from J, the junction contained 6 bases not matched to a gene. The CDR3 here is CASSVERGGPNEQFF. For the CDR3, the DNA is TGTGCCAGCAGCGTGGAGCGGGGGGGCCCTAATGAGCAGTTCTTC.

Ten or more counts support this clonotype. The chain links TRBV12-3 or TRBV12-4 to TRBJ2-5; D is perhaps TRBD2 (7 bases). CDR3 length equals 15 residues. V lost 3 bases, J lost 5 bases, and 16 bases lay in between. CDR3 loop: CASSFIRGGAETQYF. The CDR3 nucleotides read TGTGCCAGCAGTTTCATTAGGGGGGGGGCGGAGACCCAGTACTTC.

The V and J genes are TRBV27 and TRBJ2-2; tentatively, D is TRBD1 or TRBD2 (6 bases each). V lost 6 bases, J lost 4 bases, and 15 bases lay in between. CDR1 and CDR2 from the germline V gene are MNHEY and SMNVEV (reference sequence). The CDR3 loop spans 15 amino acids. CDR3 bases: TGTGCCAGCAGATGGGGGGCAGGGGCCACCGGGGAGCTGTTTTTT. This translates into CASRWGAGATGELFF.

This clonotype was counted only a few times. The rearrangement uses TRBV28 and TRBJ2-2; 8 bases fit TRBD1. The CDR3 contains 16 residues. Germline V gene lookup returns CDR1 MDHEN and CDR2 SYDVKM. V lost 5 bases to trimming and J lost 7 bases; unmatched junction nucleotides: 12. The CDR3 spells CASSARRQGAVGELFF. The CDR3 nucleotides are TGTGCCAGCAGTGCCCGACGCCAGGGGGCGGTCGGGGAGCTGTTTTTT.

This clonotype was seen many times. This rearrangement joins TRBV25-1 to TRBJ1-1; 11 bases agree with TRBD1. The germline gives CDR1 MGHDK, CDR2 SYGVNS. V was pared by 1 base and J by 3 bases, with 4 bases of the junction left unmatched. The CDR3 totals 16 residues. The CDR3 bases are TGTGCCAGCAGTGAATGGGGGGACAGGGGGTACACTGAAGCTTTCTTT. This translates into CASSEWGDRGYTEAFF.